This passage covers 4 T cell receptor beta chains from one sample sequenced in a study of human T cells and chemical hapten exposure. TCRdb passed the RACE reads through MiXCR, listing each CDR3 protein once. This sample yields 120,000 to 150,000 distinct CDR3 sequences, of which about 12% are seen a single time; around 1.4% belongs to the top ten. Described time point: patch test 2, 6 weeks after DPC sensitization. Indicated treatment: therapeutic diphenylcyclopropenone sensitization with weekly scalp DPC. Material: whole blood, obtained in connection with sensitization to the hapten diphenylcyclopropenone (DPC). Receptors originate from a woman aged 45-65 years with alopecia areata. Some clones in this sample may be carry-over from other donors' samples.

This clonotype turned up a few times. V gene TRBV7-3 combines with J gene TRBJ2-1; D gene uncertain. Trimming took 8 bases from V and 7 from J, leaving 12 bases between them. Germline-derived CDR1 and CDR2 are SGHTA and FQGTGA. This CDR3 region has 12 residues. The CDR3 DNA reads TGTGCCAGCGGATCCCCTTTTAATGAGCAGTTCTTC. Its translation: CASGSPFNEQFF.

V usage is TRBV5-1 and J usage is TRBJ2-2, with D maybe TRBD1 (5 bases). Between the trimmed V and J ends, which lost 7 bases and 1 base, there was a span of 8 bases. The CDR3 totals 13 residues. CDR1 is SGHRS, CDR2 YFSETQ, per germline. CDR3 residues: CASRTGNTGELFF. The CDR3 coding sequence is TGCGCCAGCCGAACAGGGAACACCGGGGAGCTGTTTTTT. The full variable domain, its missing parts supplied by reference TRBV5-1 and TRBJ2-2, is KAGVTQTPRYLIKTRGQQVTLSCSPISGHRSVSWYQQTPGQGLQFLFEYFSETQRNKGNFPGRFSGRQFSNSRSEMNVSTLELGDSALYLCASRTGNTGELFFGEGSRLTVL.

This clonotype was recorded a few times. The chain employs TRBV19 and TRBJ2-3; D is possibly TRBD1 or TRBD2 (9 bases each). The germline V gene encodes CDR1 LNHDA and CDR2 SQIVND (reference sequence). V lost 7 bases, J lost 11 bases, and 28 bases lay in between. The CDR3 has 16 amino acids. The CDR3 bases are TGTGCCAGTATGCCCGGGACAGGGCTAGCGGGAAAGGGGCAGTATTTT. Its protein is CASMPGTGLAGKGQYF. Looking up the rest from reference TRBV19 and TRBJ2-3 gives the full variable domain: DGGITQSPKYLFRKEGQNVTLSCEQNLNHDAMYWYRQDPGQGLRLIYYSQIVNDFQKGDIAEGYSVSREKKESFPLTVTSAQKNPTAFYLCASMPGTGLAGKGQYFGPGTRLTVL.

The sample holds many counts of this clonotype. This chain uses TRBV5-1 with TRBJ2-1; D is unresolved. V was trimmed by 0 bases and J by 9 bases, leaving 19 bases between them. The CDR3 consists of 16 residues. Germline CDR1 and CDR2: SGHRS and YFSETQ. DNA of the CDR3: TGCGCCAGCAGCTTGGCCTGGAAAGAACCGACCGGTGAGCAGTTCTTC. Residues: CASSLAWKEPTGEQFF.